Given below is one T cell receptor beta chain in context. This specimen comes from a study of blood T cell repertoires in COVID-19. Generated by immunoSEQ multiplex PCR, the TCRdb table keeps only in-frame clones and is missing some. The sample carries 330,000 or so clones, around 87% recorded once. V was cut by 2 bases and J by 0 bases, with 11 bases left in between. CDR3 size: 15 residues. Germline V CDR1 and CDR2: SGHTA, FQGNSA. The rearrangement joins TRBV7-2 to TRBJ2-7, with D possibly TRBD2 on 6 matching bases. This TCR came from a man in his forties or fifties in a cohort exposed to, infected with or recovered from COVID-19 (not recorded which). Sequenced material: PBMCs or T cells enriched from blood (not recorded which). The CDR3 region has the DNA TGTGCCAGCAGCTTACAGCGGGCGAGCTCCTACGAGCAGTACTTC. It is translated as CASSLQRASSYEQYF. The whole variable domain, remainder taken from reference TRBV7-2 and TRBJ2-7, is GAGVSQSPSNKVTEKGKDVELRCDPISGHTALYWYRQSLGQGLEFLIYFQGNSAPDKSGLPSDRFSAERTGGSVSTLTIQRTQQEDSAVYLCASSLQRASSYEQYFGPGTRLTVT.